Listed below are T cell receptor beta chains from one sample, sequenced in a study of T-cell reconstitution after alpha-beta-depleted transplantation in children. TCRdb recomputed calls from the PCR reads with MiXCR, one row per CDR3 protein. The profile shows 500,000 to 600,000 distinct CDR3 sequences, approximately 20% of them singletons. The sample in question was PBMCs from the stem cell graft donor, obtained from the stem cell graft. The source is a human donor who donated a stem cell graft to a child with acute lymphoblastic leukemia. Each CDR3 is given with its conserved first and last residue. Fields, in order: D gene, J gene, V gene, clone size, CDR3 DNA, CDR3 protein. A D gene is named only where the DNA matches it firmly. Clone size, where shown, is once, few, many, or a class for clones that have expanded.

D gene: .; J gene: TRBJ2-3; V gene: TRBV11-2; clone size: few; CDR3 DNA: TGTGCCAGCACCACCGGGTCTTGGCAGGCCCTCACAGATACGCAGTATTTT; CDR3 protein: CASTTGSWQALTDTQYF
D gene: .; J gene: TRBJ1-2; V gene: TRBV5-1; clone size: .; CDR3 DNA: TGCGCCAGCAGCCATCCCCCGGGGTCTGACTATGGCTACACCTTC; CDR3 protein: CASSHPPGSDYGYTF
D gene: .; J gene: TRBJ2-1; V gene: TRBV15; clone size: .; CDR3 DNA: TGTGCCACCCTGTCAGACTACAATGAGCAGTTCTTC; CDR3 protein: CATLSDYNEQFF
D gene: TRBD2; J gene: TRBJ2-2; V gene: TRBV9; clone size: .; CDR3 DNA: TGTGCCAGCAGCGACTCTCCCGGGACTAGCCCCACCGGGGAGCTGTTTTTT; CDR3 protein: CASSDSPGTSPTGELFF
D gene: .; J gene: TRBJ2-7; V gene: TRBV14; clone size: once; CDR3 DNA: TGTGCCAGCAGCCAAGATCCTCACAACTCCTACGAGCAGTACTTC; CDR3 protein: CASSQDPHNSYEQYF
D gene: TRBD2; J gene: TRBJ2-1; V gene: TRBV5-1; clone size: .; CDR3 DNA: TGCGCCAGCAGCTTGGGACTAGCGGGAGGCCGATTCTCGTTCTTC; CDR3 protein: CASSLGLAGGRFSFF
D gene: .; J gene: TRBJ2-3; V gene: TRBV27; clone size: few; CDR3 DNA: TGTGCCAGCCGAGAACAGGGCACAGATACGCAGTATTTT; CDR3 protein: CASREQGTDTQYF
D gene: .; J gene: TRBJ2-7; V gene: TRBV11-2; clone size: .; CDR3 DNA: TGTGCCAGCAGTGAGGTCTTCGGCTCCTACGAGCAGTACTTC; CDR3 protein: CASSEVFGSYEQYF
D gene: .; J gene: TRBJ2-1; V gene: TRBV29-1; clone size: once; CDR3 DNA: TGCAGCGTTGAGAGGGGGTTCAATGAGCAGTTCTTC; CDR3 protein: CSVERGFNEQFF
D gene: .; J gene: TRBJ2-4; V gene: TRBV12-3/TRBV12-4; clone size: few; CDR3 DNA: TGTGCCAGCAGTGGGGGCTGGGGGGCCGAAGCCAAAAACATTCAGTACTTC; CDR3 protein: CASSGGWGAEAKNIQYF
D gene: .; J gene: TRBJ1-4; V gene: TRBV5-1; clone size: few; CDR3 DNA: TGCGCCAGCAGCTTGGGGACAGTACTTAATGAAAAACTGTTTTTT; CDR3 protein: CASSLGTVLNEKLFF
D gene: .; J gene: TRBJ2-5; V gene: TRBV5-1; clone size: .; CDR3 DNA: TGCGCCAGCAGCCCAAGACCCTTCCAAGAGACCCAGTACTTC; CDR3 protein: CASSPRPFQETQYF
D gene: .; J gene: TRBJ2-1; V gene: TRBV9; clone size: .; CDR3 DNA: TGTGCCAGCAGCGTGGACCTGGCGGGGAGCTCCTACAATGAGCAGTTCTTC; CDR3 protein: CASSVDLAGSSYNEQFF
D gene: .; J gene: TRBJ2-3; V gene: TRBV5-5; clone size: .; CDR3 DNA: TGTGCCAGCAGCTTTCGTGATCCGCTTTTCACAGATACGCAGTATTTT; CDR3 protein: CASSFRDPLFTDTQYF
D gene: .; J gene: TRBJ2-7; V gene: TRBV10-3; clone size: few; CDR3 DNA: TGTGCCATCAGTGAGTCTGACACTTCAGGTGGGGACGAGCAGTACTTC; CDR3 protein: CAISESDTSGGDEQYF
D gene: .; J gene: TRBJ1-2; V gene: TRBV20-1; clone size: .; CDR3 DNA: TGCAGTGCTAGAAAGGGGAATGGCTACACCTTC; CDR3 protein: CSARKGNGYTF
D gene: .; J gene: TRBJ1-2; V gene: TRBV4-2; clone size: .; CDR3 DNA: TGTGCCAGCAGCCCGAGGGGGACTGGAGCTAACTATGGCTACACCTTC; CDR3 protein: CASSPRGTGANYGYTF
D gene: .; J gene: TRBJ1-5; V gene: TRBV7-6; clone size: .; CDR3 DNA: TGTGCCAGCAGCCCGCCAGGGACTCTCTCCGGCGATCAGCCCCAGCATTTT; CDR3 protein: CASSPPGTLSGDQPQHF
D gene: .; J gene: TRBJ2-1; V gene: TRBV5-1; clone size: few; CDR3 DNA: TGCGCCAGCAGGGGCTGGGGGATCTACAATGAGCAGTTCTTC; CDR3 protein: CASRGWGIYNEQFF
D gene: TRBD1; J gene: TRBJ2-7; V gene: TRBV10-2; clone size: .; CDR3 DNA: TGCGCCAGCAGCGTTGGGACAGCTGCCCTCTCCTACGAGCAGTACTTC; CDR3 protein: CASSVGTAALSYEQYF
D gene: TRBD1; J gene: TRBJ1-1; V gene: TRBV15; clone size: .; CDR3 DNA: TGTGCCACCAGCAGAGAGAGGGGACAGGGGCCCGACACTGAAGCTTTCTTT; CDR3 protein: CATSRERGQGPDTEAFF
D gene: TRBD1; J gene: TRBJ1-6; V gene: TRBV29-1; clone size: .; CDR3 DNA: TGCAGCGCACGGACAGGGTATAATTCACCCCTCCACTTT; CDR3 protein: CSARTGYNSPLHF
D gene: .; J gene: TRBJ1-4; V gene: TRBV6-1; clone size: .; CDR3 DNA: TGTGCCAGCAGTCCCGGGACGAGGGATGAAAAACTGTTTTTT; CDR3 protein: CASSPGTRDEKLFF
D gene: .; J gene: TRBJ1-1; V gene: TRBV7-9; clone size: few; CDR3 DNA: TGTGCCAGCAGCTCTTACTTGGACAGACGCACTGAAGCTTTCTTT; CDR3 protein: CASSSYLDRRTEAFF
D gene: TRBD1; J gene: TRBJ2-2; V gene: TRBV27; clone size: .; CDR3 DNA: TGTGCCAGCAGTATACAGGGGACCGGCGGGGAGCTGTTTTTT; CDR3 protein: CASSIQGTGGELFF
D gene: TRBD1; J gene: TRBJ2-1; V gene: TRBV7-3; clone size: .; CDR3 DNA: TGTGCCAGCAGCTCAACCCCCGGGACAGGCTCTCTGGACAATGAGCAGTTCTTC; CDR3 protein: CASSSTPGTGSLDNEQFF
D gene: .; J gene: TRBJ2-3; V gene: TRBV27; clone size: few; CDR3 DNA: TGTGCCAGCAGTCCCGGGGCCCCTTTGACCGGTACGCAGTATTTT; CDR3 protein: CASSPGAPLTGTQYF
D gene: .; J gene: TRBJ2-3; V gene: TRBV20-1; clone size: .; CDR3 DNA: TGCAGCGCACTAGCTACTACAACCACAGATACGCAGTATTTT; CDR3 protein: CSALATTTTDTQYF
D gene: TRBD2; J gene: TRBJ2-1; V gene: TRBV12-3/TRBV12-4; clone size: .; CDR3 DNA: TGTGCCAGCAGCGGGACTAGCATGCATGAGCAGTTCTTC; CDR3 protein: CASSGTSMHEQFF
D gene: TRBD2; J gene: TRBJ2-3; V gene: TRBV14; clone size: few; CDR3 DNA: TGTGCCAGCAGCCAAGGACGGACTAGCGGGAAGTTAGATACGCAGTATTTT; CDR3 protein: CASSQGRTSGKLDTQYF
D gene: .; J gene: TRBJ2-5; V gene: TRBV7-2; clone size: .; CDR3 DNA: TGTGCCAGCAGCTCTAGTGGGGGGGGGACAAAGACCCAGTACTTC; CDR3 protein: CASSSSGGGTKTQYF
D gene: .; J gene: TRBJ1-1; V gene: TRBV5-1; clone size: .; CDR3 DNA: TGCGCCAGCAGCTTGGAGGCGGGGACGAGTGAAGCTTTCTTT; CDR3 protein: CASSLEAGTSEAFF
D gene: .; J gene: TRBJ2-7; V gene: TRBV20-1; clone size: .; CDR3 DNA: TGCAGTGGCCAAGCGGAGAGCTCCTACGAGCAGTACTTC; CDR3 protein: CSGQAESSYEQYF
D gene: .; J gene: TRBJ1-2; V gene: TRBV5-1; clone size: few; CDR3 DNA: TGCGCCAGCAGCCACCAAACAGCCTCTAACTATGGCTACACCTTC; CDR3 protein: CASSHQTASNYGYTF
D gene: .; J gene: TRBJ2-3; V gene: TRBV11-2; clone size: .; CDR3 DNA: TGTGCCAGCAGCTTAGTCCAGGGGTCGGATACGCAGTATTTT; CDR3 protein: CASSLVQGSDTQYF
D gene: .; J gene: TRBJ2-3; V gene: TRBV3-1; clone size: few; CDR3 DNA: TGTGCCAGCAGCCAAACAGCCCCTCCGGATACGCAGTATTTT; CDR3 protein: CASSQTAPPDTQYF
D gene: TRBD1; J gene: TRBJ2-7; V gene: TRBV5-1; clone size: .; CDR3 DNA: TGCGCCAGCAGCTTGGGGACAGGGGGCGACGAGCAGTACTTC; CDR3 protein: CASSLGTGGDEQYF
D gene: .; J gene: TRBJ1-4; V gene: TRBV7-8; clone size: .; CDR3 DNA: TGTGCCAGCAGCCCCTGGCCGGGACCCGGAGAAAAACTGTTTTTT; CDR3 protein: CASSPWPGPGEKLFF
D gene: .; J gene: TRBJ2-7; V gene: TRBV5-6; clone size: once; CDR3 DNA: TGTGCCAGCGGCCCCGACAACTCCTACGAGCAGTACTTC; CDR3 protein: CASGPDNSYEQYF
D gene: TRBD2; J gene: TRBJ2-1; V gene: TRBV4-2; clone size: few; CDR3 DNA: TGTGCCACCAGACTAGCGGCGGCGTACAATGAGCAGTTCTTC; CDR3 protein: CATRLAAAYNEQFF
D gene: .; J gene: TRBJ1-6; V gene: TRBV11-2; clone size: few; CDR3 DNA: TGTGCCAGCAGCTTAGCAGGGTTCAATTCACCCCTCCACTTT; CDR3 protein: CASSLAGFNSPLHF
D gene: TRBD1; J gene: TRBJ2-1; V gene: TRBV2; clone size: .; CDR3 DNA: TGTGCCAGCAGTGAGGATCAGACAGGGGGCTGGAACAATGAGCAGTTCTTC; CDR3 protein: CASSEDQTGGWNNEQFF
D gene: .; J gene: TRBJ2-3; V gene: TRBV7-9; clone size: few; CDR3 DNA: TGTGCCAGCAGCTTCGGAGCGTACGGAGATACGCAGTATTTT; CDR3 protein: CASSFGAYGDTQYF
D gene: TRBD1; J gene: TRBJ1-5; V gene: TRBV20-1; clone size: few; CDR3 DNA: TGCAGTGCTACAGGGGGGTCCTGGGTGCCCCAGCATTTT; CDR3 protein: CSATGGSWVPQHF
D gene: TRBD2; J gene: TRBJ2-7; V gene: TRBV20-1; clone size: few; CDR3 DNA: TGCAGTGCCGCCCCGGGAGCGGGAGGGATCTACGAGCAGTACTTC; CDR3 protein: CSAAPGAGGIYEQYF
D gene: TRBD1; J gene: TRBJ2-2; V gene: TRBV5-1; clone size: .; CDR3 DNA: TGCGCCAGCAGCTTGGGAGGGGGCGCGGAGGAGCTGTTTTTT; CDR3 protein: CASSLGGGAEELFF
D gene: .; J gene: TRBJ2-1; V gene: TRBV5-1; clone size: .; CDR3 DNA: TGCGCCAGCAGCATTTTACTAGCAGCCTACAATGAGCAGTTCTTC; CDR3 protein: CASSILLAAYNEQFF
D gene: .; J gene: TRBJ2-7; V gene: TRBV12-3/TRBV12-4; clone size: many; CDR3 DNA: TGTGCCAGCACCCTAGGGGGGAGCTCCTACGAGCAGTACTTC; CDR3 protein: CASTLGGSSYEQYF
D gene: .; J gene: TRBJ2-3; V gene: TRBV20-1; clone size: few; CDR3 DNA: TGCAGTGCTAGATCAAGCACAGATACGCAGTATTTT; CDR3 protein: CSARSSTDTQYF
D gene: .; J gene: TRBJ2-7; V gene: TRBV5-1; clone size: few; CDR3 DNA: TGCGCCAGCAGCACCAAAGCGGGCTTCTACGAGCAGTACTTC; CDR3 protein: CASSTKAGFYEQYF
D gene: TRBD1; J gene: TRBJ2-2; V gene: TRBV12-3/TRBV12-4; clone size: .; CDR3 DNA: TGTGCCAGTAATGCCGGGACAGGGAACACCGGGGAGCTGTTTTTT; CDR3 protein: CASNAGTGNTGELFF
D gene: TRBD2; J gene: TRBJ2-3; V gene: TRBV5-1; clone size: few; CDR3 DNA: TGCGCCAGCAGCTCGGGAGGACTCTTACTTCCCTCAGATACGCAGTATTTT; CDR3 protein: CASSSGGLLLPSDTQYF
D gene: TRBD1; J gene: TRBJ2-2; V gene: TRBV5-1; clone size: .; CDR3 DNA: TGCGCCACCGCGGACAGGGGAAATAAGAGGGAGCTGTTTTTT; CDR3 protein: CATADRGNKRELFF
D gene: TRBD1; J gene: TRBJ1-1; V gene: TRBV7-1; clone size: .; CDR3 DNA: TGTGCCAGCAGCTCCAGTCTCCGGGACAGGGGAATTGGGGACACTGAAGCTTTCTTT; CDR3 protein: CASSSSLRDRGIGDTEAFF
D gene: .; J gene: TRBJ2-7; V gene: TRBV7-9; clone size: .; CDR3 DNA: TGTGCCAGCAGCAGAGGCTTAGAAAATCCCTACGAGCAGTACTTC; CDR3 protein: CASSRGLENPYEQYF